This TCR beta chain stems from a study of cytomegalovirus exposure and HLA in healthy donors. The germline V gene has CDR1 SGHTA and CDR2 FQGTGA. V shed 5 bases and J 4 bases; nucleotides not matched to a gene: 7. The CDR3 totals 15 residues. The primer mix had 60 Vbeta and 13 Jbeta primers. Libraries were prepared by immunoSEQ multiplex PCR; TCRdb keeps only in-frame clonotypes and omits some of them. The data contain some 140,000 clones, 80% of them seen just once; the ten biggest clones take up approximately 1.3%. The receptor was derived from a male donor in good health and CMV-seropositive. Sequencing used PBMCs. The chain couples TRBV7-3 to TRBJ2-3; 9 bases line up with TRBD2. In DNA, the CDR3 is TGTGCCAGCAGCCTTCTAGCGGGGAGTGCAGATACGCAGTATTTT. It encodes CASSLLAGSADTQYF. The full variable domain, rest sourced from reference TRBV7-3 and TRBJ2-3, is GAGVSQTPSNKVTEKGKYVELRCDPISGHTALYWYRQSLGQGPEFLIYFQGTGAADDSGLPNDRFFAVRPEGSVSTLKIQRTERGDSAVYLCASSLLAGSADTQYFGPGTRLTVL.